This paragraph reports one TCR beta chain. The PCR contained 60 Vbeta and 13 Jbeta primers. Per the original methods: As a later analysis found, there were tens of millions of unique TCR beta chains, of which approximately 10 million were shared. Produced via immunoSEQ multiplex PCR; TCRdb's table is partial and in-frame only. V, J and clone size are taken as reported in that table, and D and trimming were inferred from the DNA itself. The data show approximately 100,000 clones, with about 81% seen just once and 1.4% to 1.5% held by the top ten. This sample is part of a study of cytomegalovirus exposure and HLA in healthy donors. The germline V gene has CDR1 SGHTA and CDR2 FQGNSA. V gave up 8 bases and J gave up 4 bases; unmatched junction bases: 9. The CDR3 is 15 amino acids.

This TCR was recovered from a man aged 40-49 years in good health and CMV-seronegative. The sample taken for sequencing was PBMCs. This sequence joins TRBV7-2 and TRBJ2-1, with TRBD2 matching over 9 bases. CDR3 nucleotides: TGTGCCAGCGCGGGAAGCGGGGGGACTTACAATGAGCAGTTCTTC. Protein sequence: CASAGSGGTYNEQFF.